This record concerns one T cell receptor (beta chain) sequence. This clonotype came up a few times. Its cognate antigen has yet to be identified. Qualities for individual bases were not recorded, and no much larger clone is one base off. Libraries were made using 5' RACE. TCRdb shows the sequencer as Illumina HiSeq 2500. A second roughly 6 to 11 cycle PCR used a sample-barcoded 5' primer and a J-beta primer mix. A template-switch 5' adaptor carrying 12 random nucleotides introduced a unique molecular identifier onto each TCR beta cDNA molecule. At least 2.5 million CDR3-containing paired-end reads were obtained from each sample. The Mint cDNA synthesis kit, primed by a TRBC-specific oligonucleotide, was used to synthesize first-strand cDNA from all RNA. Following uracil-DNA glycosylase treatment, a first 18-cycle PCR with universal primers M1SS and BC2_uni_R was performed on all cDNA. The authors processed their data as follows. Each sample was normalized by randomly selecting 1 million high-quality reads, each carrying a distinct molecular identifier. Instead of being binned into consensus sequences, reads with shared molecular identifiers were discarded. CDR3 identification, clonotype clustering and error correction used MiTCR with a Q25 quality threshold and the strictest error-elimination algorithm. A nonparametric unseen species model using Euler transformation provided a lower-bound estimate of total TCR beta diversity. TCRdb reprocessed the public reads (quality trimming at Q25 with fastp, clone calling with MiXCR) and kept in-frame beta chains. A single entry per CDR3 protein holds the most common genes and DNA from its merged rows. Here the V and J calls rest on TCRdb's processing, not on the authors' analysis. The sample table lists 600,000 or so distinct CDR3 sequences, roughly 31% of them with a count of one. Jointly, the top ten make up about 15% of the sample.

These data belong to a study of blood T cells in healthy people across ages (dated by TCRdb to the mid-2010s). Regarding the research as a whole: In model experiments, roughly one uniquely barcoded TCR beta cDNA molecule per two T cells was captured by template switching. To avoid experimental bias, donors of different ages were randomly spread across the sequencing lanes. The donors were divided into four age groups: young (average roughly 15 years), middle-aged (about 40), aged (about 60) and long-lived (around 87). The study analyzed two additional independent replicas of 1 million unique cDNA reads from the same blood draw for two donors, one aged 18 to 30 and one aged 80 or older. Using deep sequencing normalized with unique cDNA molecular identifiers, the study measured how TCR beta repertoire diversity changes with age. What the research found in general, with its limitations: Because profiling used bulk unsorted PBMCs, naive and antigen-experienced compartments could not be compared conclusively. Observed TCR beta diversity per million T cells fell roughly linearly with age, and a significant reduction was already apparent by age around 36. Total diversity estimates from one million sequenced T cells were considered lower bounds and underestimates. Compared with the aged group, the long-lived group had more naive CD4+ T cells, fewer expanded clones and increased TCR diversity, suggesting age selection. Donor CMV infection status was unknown, potentially confounding age-related changes in expanded clonotypes. A strong correlation was found between observed TCR beta diversity and the percentage of naive T cells measured by flow cytometry.

The germline V gene encodes CDR1 LGHDT and CDR2 YNNKEL (reference sequence). The junction carries 11 bases between V and J, which are trimmed by 1 base and 2 bases respectively. The CDR3 runs 15 amino acids, cysteine and phenylalanine included. Left in the record is the CDR3 DNA by itself, 45 bases read in frame from the first base. The 39 donors, aged about 6 to 95 years, were systemically healthy Caucasian individuals from Russia. Each donor gave 9.5 to 10 milliliters of peripheral blood, drawn into EDTA-treated Vacutainer tubes. Ficoll-Paque density-gradient centrifugation was used to isolate PBMCs, with at least 6.5 million per sample. Total RNA was extracted from PBMCs with Trizol reagent, with at least 6 micrograms obtained per sample. For every donor, flow cytometry on a PBMC aliquot measured the percentage of naive CD45RAhigh/CD27high T cells.

The TCR originated in a woman at least 80 years old in good health. Sequenced material: blood. The receptor chain draws on TRBV3-1 and TRBJ1-2; 5 matching bases give a weak D call of TRBD1. The encoded CDR3 is CASSQGQKRNYGYTF. The nucleotides read TGTGCCAGCAGCCAAGGACAGAAGCGAAACTATGGCTACACCTTC.